These 17 T cell receptor beta chains came from one sample sequenced in a study of cytomegalovirus exposure and HLA in healthy donors. Here immunoSEQ multiplex PCR was the method, and the copy in TCRdb shows in-frame clones only, minus some. Of 200,000 to 250,000 clones in the sample, around 90% were seen once. The material sequenced was PBMCs. These receptors originate from a woman younger than 30 in good health and CMV-seropositive.

The chain uses TRBV7-9 and TRBJ1-5, with D possibly being TRBD1 (5 bases). The CDR3 extends over 13 amino acids. Trimming removed 1 base at V and 4 bases at J, with 5 bases between. Germline CDR1 is SEHNR and CDR2 is FQNEAQ (reference sequence). The CDR3 protein is CASSLDRNQPQHF. CDR3 coding DNA: TGTGCCAGCAGCTTAGACAGGAATCAGCCCCAGCATTTT.

The chain uses TRBV4-1 and TRBJ1-2; D gene unclear. Trimming shortened V by 0 bases and J by 10 bases, and 9 bases separated the two germline ends. This CDR3 has 12 amino acids. The germline gives CDR1 MGHRA, CDR2 YSYEKL. The CDR3 DNA reads as TGCGCCAGCAGCCAAGAACATCAGGCCTACACCTTC. Protein sequence: CASSQEHQAYTF.

V and J are TRBV6-5 and TRBJ1-1; the D gene is possibly TRBD1 (5 bases). The V gene's germline CDR1 is MNHEY and CDR2 SVGAGI. The CDR3 totals 13 residues. With 2 bases removed from V and 4 bases from J, the gap between germline ends came to 8 bases. The CDR3: CASSYGQGTEAFF. Here the CDR3 DNA reads TGTGCCAGCAGTTACGGGCAGGGCACTGAAGCTTTCTTT.

The genes are TRBV29-1 and TRBJ1-2; D is unclear. The germline V gene encodes CDR1 SQVTM and CDR2 ANQGSEA. The CDR3 has 11 residues. The CDR3 DNA sequence: TGCACCAGTCAGGCCAACTATGGCTACACCTTC. Amino acid sequence: CTSQANYGYTF.

The chain couples TRBV29-1 to TRBJ1-2, with D unclear. V was shortened by 1 base and J by 8 bases, with 8 bases between the two germline ends. The germline V gene encodes CDR1 SQVTM and CDR2 ANQGSEA. CDR3 length: 11 residues. CDR3 amino acids: CSVEGQSGYTF. The CDR3 DNA reads TGCAGCGTTGAAGGCCAGTCCGGCTACACCTTC.

Regarding this clone: One end of the junction is discordant with germline, which a read error may explain. The V gene is TRBV28, the J gene TRBJ2-1, with D maybe TRBD2 (5 bases). This CDR3 has 11 amino acids. Germline assignment: CDR1 MDHEN and CDR2 SYDVKM. The CDR3 sequence: CASRAASLYLF. Written as DNA, the CDR3 is TGTGCCAGCAGGGCAGCTAGCTTATACCTCTTC.

The rearrangement joins TRBV6-5 to TRBJ1-2, with D perhaps matching TRBD1 (6 bases). Germline CDR1 MNHEY, CDR2 SVGAGI. The V and J ends lost 0 bases and 4 bases respectively, with 9 bases between them. The CDR3 spans 14 residues. The DNA for the CDR3 is TGTGCCAGCAGTTACTCCGGGACAACCTATGGCTACACCTTC. Translation: CASSYSGTTYGYTF.

This clone has only one observation. The rearrangement joins TRBV6-1 to TRBJ2-3, with D unresolved. The germline CDR1 and CDR2 sequences are MNHNS and SASEGT. The CDR3 loop spans 14 amino acids. V was clipped by 7 bases and J by 0 bases, with 11 bases between them. CDR3 coding DNA: TGTGCCAGCACGTTCGCTAGTAGCACAGATACGCAGTATTTT. Its protein is CASTFASSTDTQYF.

This clone was picked up one time. The V and J genes are TRBV6-1 and TRBJ2-1, with 7 bases aligning to TRBD1. The germline V gene encodes CDR1 MNHNS and CDR2 SASEGT. The CDR3 sequence is 17 residues long. V lost 4 bases, J lost 2 bases, and 11 bases stayed unmatched. In nucleotides, the CDR3 is TGTGCCAGCAGTGGGAGACAGGGAGTGGAGGCCTACAATGAGCAGTTCTTC. Residues: CASSGRQGVEAYNEQFF.

The CDR3 here is CASSVGSRVGEQYF. CDR3 DNA: TGTGCCAGCAGCGTAGGGTCTCGGGTTGGCGAGCAGTACTTC. The rearrangement joins TRBV9 to TRBJ2-7; D uncertain. The CDR3 contains 14 residues. Between the trimmed V and J ends, which lost 0 bases and 6 bases, there was a span of 13 bases. Germline V CDR1 and CDR2: SGDLS, YYNGEE.

The rearrangement links TRBV28 to TRBJ2-7, with D perhaps matching TRBD1 (6 bases). CDR3 size: 13 residues. Trimming cost V 3 bases and J 4 bases, with 10 bases left between them. CDR1 MDHEN and CDR2 SYDVKM come from the germline V gene. The CDR3 coding sequence is TGTGCCAGCAGTTTTCGAGGGGGTTACGAGCAGTACTTC. Residues: CASSFRGGYEQYF.

This chain links TRBV5-1 with TRBJ2-7; 8 nucleotides match TRBD2. The V segment lost 7 bases and the J segment 4 bases; nucleotides outside the gene matches: 13. The CDR3 is 15 residues long. Germline V gives CDR1 SGHRS, CDR2 YFSETQ. The CDR3 loop is CASRPLGRGAYEQYF. The CDR3 nucleotides are TGCGCCAGCCGACCTCTGGGGCGGGGGGCTTACGAGCAGTACTTC.

The CDR3 bases are TGTGCCATCAGTGAAGTCAGGGTGCCCAGCTATGGCTACACCTTC. This sequence encodes CAISEVRVPSYGYTF. The chain couples TRBV10-3 to TRBJ1-2, with D maybe TRBD1 (5 bases). Germline CDR1 and CDR2: ENHRY and SYGVKD. Trimming pared 3 bases from V and 4 bases from J, leaving 15 bases between. This CDR3 has 15 residues.

V usage is TRBV7-2 and J usage is TRBJ1-5, with 7 bases aligning to TRBD1. The V gene's germline CDR1 is SGHTA and CDR2 FQGNSA. The V and J ends lost 1 base and 2 bases, in that order; junction bases with no gene match: 2. The CDR3 totals 15 residues. This CDR3 is CASSLVGQGNQPQHF. CDR3 DNA sequence: TGTGCCAGCAGCTTAGTTGGACAGGGCAATCAGCCCCAGCATTTT.

This chain links TRBV10-2 with TRBJ2-3; 12 bases match TRBD2. V shed 9 bases, J shed 0 bases, and the junction held 7 bases outside the gene matches. Per the germline V gene, CDR1 is WSHSY and CDR2 is SAAADI. The CDR3 sequence is 16 residues long. The CDR3 region has the DNA TGCGCCAGGGGGACCGGGACTAGCGGGAGCACAGATACGCAGTATTTT. Its protein is CARGTGTSGSTDTQYF.

Here the CDR3 reads CASSLRGPTNEKLFF. For the CDR3, the DNA is TGTGCCAGCAGCCTACGAGGGCCGACTAATGAAAAACTGTTTTTT. This chain links TRBV11-2 with TRBJ1-4, with D hard to call. The CDR3 is 15 amino acids. Between the trimmed V and J ends, which lost 5 bases and 2 bases, there was a span of 12 bases. From germline, CDR1 is SGHAT and CDR2 FQNNGV.

The chain links TRBV5-6 to TRBJ2-7; D remains unclear. The CDR3 runs to 14 residues. Germline loops: CDR1 SGHDT, CDR2 YYEEEE. V lost 2 bases and J 0 bases, leaving 9 bases between the germline ends. CDR3 loop: CASSFGGGSYEQYF. The CDR3 region has the DNA TGTGCCAGCAGCTTCGGCGGTGGCTCCTACGAGCAGTACTTC.